A selection of T cell receptor beta chains follows, all from one sample in a study of post-analysis software for immune sequencing data. TCRdb reanalysed the PCR reads using MiXCR and keeps one entry per CDR3 protein. The sample records 150,000 or so distinct CDR3 sequences, under 40% being singletons. Source: blood, taken after autologous hematopoietic stem cell transplantation. The receptor set was obtained from a girl aged 5-17 years with multiple sclerosis. Both conserved end residues are part of each CDR3. The D gene is left open where the match is weak. Size values are once, few and many counts, or a class for expanded clones, and some rows have none.

j_call clone_size v_call d_call cdr3_aa cdr3_nt
TRBJ2-7 few TRBV5-6 TRBD2 CASSTWTSADPTYEQYF TGTGCCAGCAGCACTTGGACTAGCGCGGACCCCACCTACGAGCAGTACTTC
TRBJ2-3 few TRBV7-9 - CASSISHTDTQYF TGTGCCAGCAGCATTTCCCACACAGATACGCAGTATTTT
TRBJ1-5 few TRBV7-2 - CASSLRSGPYSNQPQHF TGTGCCAGCAGCTTACGATCGGGGCCATATAGCAATCAGCCCCAGCATTTT
TRBJ2-1 - TRBV6-5 - CASSYSALNNEQFF TGTGCCAGCAGTTACTCGGCCCTAAACAATGAGCAGTTCTTC
TRBJ2-7 many TRBV6-5 TRBD1 CASSPIGTGISYEQYF TGTGCCAGCAGCCCGATAGGGACAGGGATCTCCTACGAGCAGTACTTC
TRBJ2-1 many TRBV4-3 - CASSQGATHNEQFF TGCGCCAGCAGCCAAGGGGCCACTCACAATGAGCAGTTCTTC
TRBJ1-1 - TRBV20-1 - CSAGLHMNTEAFF TGCAGTGCTGGGCTCCACATGAACACTGAAGCTTTCTTT
TRBJ2-3 many TRBV7-6 - CASSLQGTDTQYF TGTGCCAGCAGCCTCCAGGGGACAGATACGCAGTATTTT
TRBJ2-3 few TRBV7-9 TRBD1 CASSFSGQGADTQYF TGTGCCAGCAGCTTCTCCGGACAGGGGGCAGATACGCAGTATTTT
TRBJ2-1 - TRBV29-1 TRBD2 CSAALPGGRGSYDEQFF TGCAGCGCTGCCCTCCCGGGGGGGCGGGGTTCCTACGATGAGCAGTTCTTC
TRBJ2-5 - TRBV7-3 TRBD1 CASSLQTGPQETQYF TGTGCCAGCAGCTTACAGACAGGGCCCCAAGAGACCCAGTACTTC
TRBJ1-1 - TRBV12-3/TRBV12-4 - CASSLGRRDKAFF TGTGCCAGCAGTTTAGGCAGGAGGGACAAGGCTTTCTTT
TRBJ2-7 - TRBV20-1 - CSARDSSYEQYF TGCAGTGCTAGGGACTCCTCCTACGAGCAGTACTTC
TRBJ2-4 many TRBV10-3 - CAISGELKNIQYF TGTGCCATCAGTGGAGAACTTAAAAACATTCAGTACTTC
TRBJ2-1 - TRBV3-1 TRBD1 CASSPGTGDNEQFF TGTGCCAGCAGCCCGGGGACAGGGGACAATGAGCAGTTCTTC